What follows are 20 T cell receptor beta chains derived from one specimen sequenced in a study of blood T cell repertoires in COVID-19 (dated by TCRdb to the early 2020s). Libraries came from the immunoSEQ multiplex PCR assay. This immuneACCESS table, as held by TCRdb, lists in-frame sequences with V and J called but not all clones. Of the missing ones, under half trace to an unresolved V gene in checked studies; the others have no known cause. The sample has roughly 150,000 clones on record, roughly 80% of them singletons. Together, the top ten hold 9.5% to 13% of the sample. The specimen was peripheral blood. Every receptor here comes from a man aged 70 or older with active or convalescent COVID-19.

J is TRBJ2-7 and V is TRBV5-4; possibly TRBD1 for D (6 bases). Germline CDR1 reads SGHNT; CDR2 reads YYREEE (reference sequence). V was pared by 4 bases and J by 7 bases, with 18 bases between. This CDR3 contains 14 residues. The CDR3 reads CASSATTGSAEQYF. The CDR3 nucleotides read TGTGCCAGCAGCGCTACCACAGGGTCGGCGGAGCAGTACTTC.

The rearrangement uses TRBV7-2 and TRBJ1-5, with 8 bases lining up with TRBD1. This CDR3 spans 15 amino acids. V gave up 3 bases and J gave up 3 bases; unmatched junction bases: 4. Germline assignment: CDR1 SGHTA and CDR2 FQGNSA. The CDR3 bases are TGTGCCAGCAGCTTTGACAGGGGAGACAATCAGCCCCAGCATTTT. Its translation: CASSFDRGDNQPQHF.

J is TRBJ1-2 and V is TRBV10-3; 9 nucleotides align to TRBD1. Germline CDR1 ENHRY, CDR2 SYGVKD. V was clipped by 7 bases and J by 8 bases; unmatched bases: 8. The CDR3 spans 13 residues. CDR3 in DNA: TGTGCCATCATGGGGGGACAGGGCGGCGGCTACACCTTC. Its protein product is CAIMGGQGGGYTF.

V usage is TRBV19 and J usage is TRBJ2-1; perhaps TRBD2 as D (6 bases). V was trimmed by 10 bases and J by 6 bases, leaving 19 bases between them. Per germline, CDR1 LNHDA and CDR2 SQIVND (reference sequence). CDR3 size: 14 residues. The CDR3, as DNA: TGTGCCACCCTTCCGGCGGAAGCGGGCAATGAGCAGTTCTTC. This translates into CATLPAEAGNEQFF.

The rearrangement uses TRBV9 and TRBJ1-3; D is unresolved. The ends were cut back, 0 bases at V and 1 base at J, with 5 bases in the middle. This CDR3 contains 14 residues. The germline CDR1 and CDR2 sequences are SGDLS and YYNGEE. CDR3 amino acids: CASSVESSGNTIYF. CDR3 nucleotide sequence: TGTGCCAGCAGCGTAGAATCATCTGGAAACACCATATATTTT.

The J gene is TRBJ1-2, the V gene TRBV6-2 or TRBV6-3; 12 bases map to TRBD1. Germline values: CDR1 MNHEY, CDR2 SVGEGT. V gave up 5 bases and J gave up 4 bases; unmatched junction bases: 8. The CDR3 is 16 amino acids. CDR3 in amino acids: CASSGTGGYSSYGYTF. The CDR3 region has the DNA TGTGCCAGCAGTGGGACAGGGGGCTATTCCAGCTATGGCTACACCTTC.

In this sample, this clone turned up once. The chain links TRBV25-1 to TRBJ2-3; TRBD2 aligns across 8 bases. The trim removed 1 base at V and 2 bases at J, leaving 8 bases unmatched. The germline V gene encodes CDR1 MGHDK and CDR2 SYGVNS. This CDR3 is built from 17 residues. The CDR3 DNA is TGTGCCAGCAGTGAATCAACACTAGCGGACGACACAGATACGCAGTATTTT. Translated, it gives CASSESTLADDTDTQYF.

This rearrangement joins TRBV6-2 or TRBV6-3 to TRBJ2-2, with D perhaps TRBD2 (5 bases). V dropped 4 bases and J dropped 6 bases, with 12 bases sitting between them. CDR1 is MNHEY, CDR2 SVGEGT, per germline. This CDR3 has 14 amino acids. The CDR3 coding sequence is TGTGCCAGCAGTTTCCGGACTTTTTCCGGGGAGCTGTTTTTT. Translating it yields CASSFRTFSGELFF.

The genes are TRBV4-3 and TRBJ2-1; TRBD2 is a possible D gene (5 bases). There are 13 residues in the CDR3. Trimming stripped 5 bases from V and 9 bases from J, with 14 bases between. In germline, CDR1 is LGHNA, CDR2 YSLEER. CDR3 loop: CASSSSPRGEQFF. CDR3 DNA: TGCGCCAGCAGCTCTTCTCCCCGGGGTGAGCAGTTCTTC.

This sequence joins TRBV15 and TRBJ1-1; D not certain. V lost 0 bases, J lost 5 bases, and 7 bases lay in between. This CDR3 is 13 amino acids long. Germline values: CDR1 LNHNV, CDR2 YYDKDF (reference sequence). CDR3 bases: TGTGCCACCAGCAGAGAGAGGGAAACTGAAGCTTTCTTT. This sequence encodes CATSRERETEAFF.

V and J are TRBV29-1 and TRBJ2-2, with D unresolved. The CDR3 covers 13 residues. V was trimmed by 3 bases and J by 1 base, leaving 6 bases between them. CDR1 is SQVTM and CDR2 is ANQGSEA in the germline V gene. The CDR3 region has the DNA TGCAGCGTTGAGCCACAGAACACCGGGGAGCTGTTTTTT. This codes for CSVEPQNTGELFF.

This rearrangement joins TRBV5-6 to TRBJ2-4, with 7 bases identical to TRBD1. Trimming cost V 3 bases and J 1 base; bases outside gene matches: 10. Germline V gives CDR1 SGHDT, CDR2 YYEEEE. The CDR3 is 17 residues long. CDR3 DNA: TGTGCCAGCAGCTATCGGGGAGACAGGGCGGCCAAAAACATTCAGTACTTC. This sequence encodes CASSYRGDRAAKNIQYF.

The chain has TRBV19 and TRBJ2-2; the match to TRBD2 covers 11 bases. The junction had 2 bases not matched to a gene; V was cut back by 2 bases and J by 3 bases. Per germline, CDR1 LNHDA and CDR2 SQIVND (reference sequence). The CDR3 is made up of 16 amino acids. The CDR3 sequence: CASSIQLAGDTGELFF. The DNA of the CDR3 is TGTGCCAGTAGTATACAACTAGCGGGAGACACCGGGGAGCTGTTTTTT.

This clone was observed a single time. The V gene is TRBV19, the J gene TRBJ2-7, with D unresolved. The germline V and J ends were trimmed by 1 base and 4 bases, with 14 bases remaining between them. The CDR3 has 15 residues. Germline V gene lookup returns CDR1 LNHDA and CDR2 SQIVND (reference sequence). CDR3 nucleotide sequence: TGTGCCAGTAGTATAGGAGGTAAGGCAAAGTACGAGCAGTACTTC. Amino acids: CASSIGGKAKYEQYF.

This rearrangement joins TRBV6-6 to TRBJ1-4; D may be TRBD1 (6 bases). The CDR3 runs to 11 residues. Looked up from germline, CDR1 is MNHNY and CDR2 is SVGAGI (reference sequence). The V and J ends lost 5 bases and 8 bases respectively, with 6 bases between them. The CDR3 sequence: CASSGQEKLFF. The CDR3 DNA reads as TGTGCCAGCAGTGGACAGGAAAAACTGTTTTTT.

The rearrangement links TRBV6-2 or TRBV6-3 to TRBJ2-5, with 9 bases matching TRBD2. Unmatched junction bases numbered 10, after V lost 6 bases and J lost 5 bases. The CDR3 spans 15 residues. In germline, CDR1 is MNHEY, CDR2 SVGEGT. CDR3 DNA sequence: TGTGCCAGCAGCAGCGGGACTAGCTGGGAGGAGACCCAGTACTTC. It specifies CASSSGTSWEETQYF.

V is TRBV28 and J is TRBJ1-5, with D possibly being TRBD1 (5 bases). The CDR3 runs 14 residues. Per the germline V gene, CDR1 is MDHEN and CDR2 is SYDVKM. With 5 bases removed from V and 8 bases from J, the gap between germline ends came to 16 bases. CDR3 in amino acids: CASSPSRGVKPQHF. Written as DNA, the CDR3 is TGTGCCAGCAGTCCCTCAAGGGGTGTAAAGCCCCAGCATTTT. Combining the CDR3 with reference TRBV28 and TRBJ1-5 gives the whole variable domain DVKVTQSSRYLVKRTGEKVFLECVQDMDHENMFWYRQDPGLGLRLIYFSYDVKMKEKGDIPEGYSVSREKKERFSLILESASTNQTSMYLCASSPSRGVKPQHFGDGTRLSIL.

This chain links TRBV5-1 with TRBJ2-2; the match to TRBD2 covers 12 bases. The V and J ends lost 3 bases and 5 bases, in that order; junction bases with no gene match: 5. The CDR3 sequence is 16 residues long. Germline CDR1 reads SGHRS; CDR2 reads YFSETQ. Written as DNA, the CDR3 is TGCGCCAGCAGCTCCGGACTAGCGGGAATGACCGGGGAGCTGTTTTTT. This codes for CASSSGLAGMTGELFF. Full variable domain (rest looked up from reference TRBV5-1 and TRBJ2-2): KAGVTQTPRYLIKTRGQQVTLSCSPISGHRSVSWYQQTPGQGLQFLFEYFSETQRNKGNFPGRFSGRQFSNSRSEMNVSTLELGDSALYLCASSSGLAGMTGELFFGEGSRLTVL.

The CDR3 region has the DNA TGTGCCAGCAGCGTCGGTGGAGCTAGCGGGGTTGCCTACGAGCAGTACTTC. Protein product: CASSVGGASGVAYEQYF. The chain recombines TRBV9 with TRBJ2-7; TRBD2 agrees at 9 bases. V lost 2 bases and J lost 2; bases outside the gene matches: 11. There are 17 residues in the CDR3. Germline V gives CDR1 SGDLS, CDR2 YYNGEE.

This clone occurred a few times. The V gene is TRBV2, the J gene TRBJ1-2, with 9 bases identical to TRBD1. J lost 7 bases, V lost 8 bases, and 8 bases had no gene match. The CDR3 spans 13 residues. Per the germline V gene, CDR1 is SNHLY and CDR2 is FYNNEI. The DNA of the CDR3 is TGTGCCAGCCAACGACAGGGGGTGTTTGGCTACACCTTC. This sequence encodes CASQRQGVFGYTF.